Sequencing of this T cell receptor beta chain was carried out in a study of Ad26.COV2.S vaccination and SARS-CoV-2 variants. Treatment described: some 20 received Ad26.COV2.S at low or high dose, single or two shots; five or six received placebo; per-sample allocation not given. Samples were taken on day 63 after the first vaccine or placebo injection. TCRdb's table, derived via immunoSEQ multiplex PCR, lists solely in-frame clones and lacks some. Among roughly 380,000 clones, around 87% were seen once, and the ten largest hold 3.6%. With V trimmed by 2 bases and J by 7 bases, 8 bases remained unmatched. Per the germline V gene, CDR1 is GTSNPN and CDR2 is SVGIG (reference sequence). This CDR3 has 14 amino acids.

This clonotype was obtained from a person between 18 and 65 years old who received the Ad26.COV2.S COVID-19 vaccine or a placebo. Sequenced here: peripheral blood, sampled in a trial of Ad26.COV2.S vaccine versus placebo. The chain recombines TRBV30 with TRBJ1-3; 7 bases map to TRBD1. The CDR3 sequence: CAWSWDSRANTIYF. CDR3 coding DNA: TGTGCCTGGAGTTGGGACAGCCGGGCTAACACCATATATTTT.